The rows below give T cell receptor beta chains drawn from one sample of a study of T cell changes during pregnancy in multiple sclerosis. The data were produced by immunoSEQ multiplex PCR, yet TCRdb's version contains in-frame clones alone and is incomplete. This sample has about 49,000 clones, with about 90% found just once. The sequencing used CD4+ T cells from peripheral blood mononuclear cells, collected in the second trimester of pregnancy. These receptors were taken from a female donor in good health, enrolled as a control in a pregnancy study. CDR3s include the opening cysteine and the closing phenylalanine or tryptophan. D genes are given only for firm matches.

V: TRBV2
J: TRBJ1-5
D: NA
CDR3: CASSVSLGQSSNQPQHF
DNA: TGTGCCAGCAGTGTTTCTTTAGGACAGAGTAGCAATCAGCCCCAGCATTTT

V: TRBV9
J: TRBJ2-2
D: TRBD2
CDR3: CASSVELARTGELFF
DNA: TGTGCCAGCAGCGTAGAACTAGCGAGGACCGGGGAGCTGTTTTTT

V: TRBV7-5
J: TRBJ2-7
D: NA
CDR3: CARSLAGDPANEQYF
DNA: TGTGCCAGAAGCTTAGCAGGGGACCCCGCGAACGAGCAGTACTTC

V: TRBV6-4
J: TRBJ1-4
D: TRBD1
CDR3: CASSVTGTAGEKLFF
DNA: TGTGCCAGCAGTGTCACCGGGACAGCTGGGGAAAAACTGTTTTTT

V: TRBV19
J: TRBJ1-2
D: TRBD1
CDR3: CASSIGQGNYGYTF
DNA: TGTGCCAGTAGTATAGGACAGGGAAACTATGGCTACACCTTC

V: TRBV7-9
J: TRBJ2-3
D: NA
CDR3: CASSFLLGTTDTQYF
DNA: TGTGCCAGCAGTTTTCTTCTAGGTACCACAGATACGCAGTATTTT

V: TRBV7-2
J: TRBJ1-4
D: NA
CDR3: CASSFQGSNEKLFF
DNA: TGTGCCAGCAGCTTCCAGGGGTCTAATGAAAAACTGTTTTTT

V: TRBV5-1
J: TRBJ2-3
D: NA
CDR3: CASSLAPSTDTQYF
DNA: TGCGCCAGCAGCTTGGCTCCTAGCACAGATACGCAGTATTTT

V: TRBV6-6
J: TRBJ2-7
D: TRBD2
CDR3: CASSGGLADSYEQYF
DNA: TGTGCCAGCAGCGGCGGACTAGCGGACTCCTACGAGCAGTACTTC

V: TRBV30
J: TRBJ1-1
D: NA
CDR3: CAWSVLRGGGTEAFF
DNA: TGTGCCTGGAGTGTATTGAGGGGGGGTGGCACTGAAGCTTTCTTT

V: TRBV9
J: TRBJ2-5
D: TRBD2
CDR3: CASSPRTSGGQETQYF
DNA: TGTGCCAGCAGCCCCCGGACTAGCGGGGGCCAAGAGACCCAGTACTTC

V: TRBV19
J: TRBJ2-1
D: NA
CDR3: CASSIRRGDEQFF
DNA: TGTGCCAGTAGTATTCGGCGGGGCGATGAGCAGTTCTTC

V: TRBV6-1
J: TRBJ1-4
D: NA
CDR3: CASSEVGRATNEKLFF
DNA: TGTGCCAGCAGTGAAGTGGGCAGAGCAACTAATGAAAAACTGTTTTTT

V: TRBV7-2
J: TRBJ2-1
D: NA
CDR3: CASSLATAVNEQFF
DNA: TGTGCCAGCAGCTTAGCCACAGCGGTGAATGAGCAGTTCTTC

V: TRBV5-1
J: TRBJ1-2
D: TRBD1
CDR3: CASSPDRVYGYTF
DNA: TGCGCCAGCTCCCCGGACAGGGTCTATGGCTACACCTTC

V: TRBV2
J: TRBJ2-7
D: TRBD1
CDR3: CASRRGTGPYEQYF
DNA: TGTGCCAGCAGGAGGGGGACAGGACCCTACGAGCAGTACTTC

V: TRBV15
J: TRBJ2-5
D: NA
CDR3: CATSRDPSQETQYF
DNA: TGTGCCACCAGCAGAGACCCTTCCCAAGAGACCCAGTACTTC

V: TRBV5-1
J: TRBJ2-7
D: TRBD1
CDR3: CASSTGTDTYEQYF
DNA: TGCGCCAGCAGCACAGGGACAGACACCTACGAGCAGTACTTC

V: TRBV7-2
J: TRBJ2-5
D: TRBD1
CDR3: CASSPVRGGEETQYF
DNA: TGTGCCAGCAGCCCCGTCCGAGGGGGCGAAGAGACCCAGTACTTC

V: TRBV6-5
J: TRBJ1-5
D: TRBD1
CDR3: CASSPQKGGYQPQHF
DNA: TGTGCCAGCAGTCCCCAAAAAGGGGGCTATCAGCCCCAGCATTTT

V: TRBV6-1
J: TRBJ2-1
D: NA
CDR3: CASKPDRYNNEQFF
DNA: TGTGCCAGTAAACCTGACAGATATAACAATGAGCAGTTCTTC

V: TRBV9
J: TRBJ2-7
D: TRBD2
CDR3: CASSSGSPIAGGFYEQYF
DNA: TGTGCCAGCAGCTCCGGGTCCCCAATAGCGGGGGGCTTCTACGAGCAGTACTTC

V: TRBV5-4
J: TRBJ2-7
D: TRBD1
CDR3: CASSRETGSEEQYF
DNA: TGTGCCAGCAGCAGGGAGACAGGGTCAGAAGAGCAGTACTTC

V: TRBV15
J: TRBJ1-2
D: TRBD1
CDR3: CATSGSGTGETYGYTF
DNA: TGTGCCACCAGCGGCTCCGGGACAGGGGAGACCTATGGCTACACCTTC

V: TRBV9
J: TRBJ2-2
D: TRBD2
CDR3: CASSVSGGNTGELFF
DNA: TGTGCCAGCAGCGTCAGCGGGGGGAACACCGGGGAGCTGTTTTTT

V: TRBV6-6
J: TRBJ1-5
D: NA
CDR3: CASSQGLLSNQPQHF
DNA: TGTGCCAGCAGCCAGGGACTGCTTAGCAATCAGCCCCAGCATTTT

V: TRBV5-1
J: TRBJ1-1
D: TRBD1
CDR3: CASSLATGVAEAFF
DNA: TGCGCCAGCAGCTTGGCGACAGGGGTGGCTGAAGCTTTCTTT

V: TRBV25-1
J: TRBJ1-2
D: TRBD1
CDR3: CASRDRVLEGYTF
DNA: TGTGCCAGCAGGGACAGGGTTTTGGAGGGCTACACCTTC

V: TRBV7-9
J: TRBJ1-4
D: TRBD1
CDR3: CASSRRTGGFEKLFF
DNA: TGTGCCAGCAGCCGAAGGACAGGGGGCTTTGAAAAACTGTTTTTT